Each of the 32 T cell receptor beta chains below was sequenced from the same sample in a study of blood T cell repertoires in COVID-19. Some clones are missing from TCRdb's copy, which holds only in-frame ones; the method was immunoSEQ multiplex PCR. There are about 230,000 clones in the sample; around 86% occur only once, and roughly 12% lies in the top ten. Sample: peripheral blood. Every receptor here comes from a man aged 50-59 years with COVID-19, enrolled during active disease.

The genes are TRBV29-1 and TRBJ1-1; no clear D. Deletions cut 6 bases from V and 1 base from J, with 12 bases between. The CDR3 is made up of 13 amino acids. Germline-derived CDR1 and CDR2 are SQVTM and ANQGSEA. Here the CDR3 DNA reads TGCAGCGTCGAGGGCGGATCGAACACTGAAGCTTTCTTT. Its protein product is CSVEGGSNTEAFF.

The rearrangement uses TRBV7-9 and TRBJ2-3, with 10 bases aligning to TRBD2. The CDR3 sequence is 15 residues long. CDR1 and CDR2 (germline): SEHNR, FQNEAQ (reference sequence). V lost 5 bases and J lost 2; bases outside the gene matches: 4. The CDR3 here is CASSRGLAVTDTQYF. CDR3 DNA sequence: TGTGCCAGCAGCCGCGGACTAGCGGTCACAGATACGCAGTATTTT.

The chain joins TRBV29-1 to TRBJ1-2; D might be TRBD1 (6 bases). V lost 1 base and J lost 4, with 10 bases in between. In germline, CDR1 is SQVTM, CDR2 ANQGSEA. CDR3 length: 13 amino acids. The CDR3 nucleotides read TGCAGCGTTGAAGGGTTGGGGGCCTATGGCTACACCTTC. Residues: CSVEGLGAYGYTF.

This chain links TRBV9 with TRBJ2-3; 7 bases fit TRBD2. The V segment lost 1 base and the J segment 5 bases; nucleotides outside the gene matches: 4. CDR1 SGDLS and CDR2 YYNGEE come from the germline V gene. The CDR3 has 14 amino acids. The CDR3: CASSVRWEGDTQYF. CDR3 in DNA: TGTGCCAGCAGCGTAAGATGGGAGGGAGATACGCAGTATTTT.

This clone was recorded only once. The chain has TRBV5-1 and TRBJ2-2; D unresolved. The V gene's germline CDR1 is SGHRS and CDR2 YFSETQ. Trimming took 2 bases from V and 0 from J, leaving 11 bases between them. The CDR3 contains 16 residues. CDR3 region: CASSLISFPNTGELFF. In nucleotides, the CDR3 is TGCGCCAGCAGCTTAATAAGCTTCCCGAACACCGGGGAGCTGTTTTTT.

The chain recombines TRBV18 with TRBJ2-1; D is possibly TRBD1 (6 bases). The germline V gene encodes CDR1 KGHSH and CDR2 LQKENI. CDR3 length equals 14 residues. V lost 5 bases and J lost 8, with 16 bases in between. The CDR3 DNA sequence: TGTGCCAGCTCAAGCACACAGGGACCATATGAGCAGTTCTTC. Translating gives CASSSTQGPYEQFF.

V usage is TRBV3-1 (or the pseudogene TRBV3-2) and J usage is TRBJ2-7, with 9 nucleotides matching TRBD2. J gave up 3 bases and V 4 bases, and 7 bases lay outside the gene matches. This CDR3 has 15 amino acids. CDR1 is LGHDT, CDR2 YNNKEL, per germline (reference sequence). The DNA for the CDR3 is TGTGCCAGCAGCCTATTTAGCGGGGGTGGCTACGAGCAGTACTTC. Protein product: CASSLFSGGGYEQYF.

The rearrangement joins TRBV11-2 to TRBJ2-1, with 8 bases that match TRBD1. V trimming: 2 bases; J trimming: 5 bases; junction bases outside the gene matches: 5. Germline V gene sequence: CDR1 SGHAT, CDR2 FQNNGV. The CDR3 has 15 residues. The CDR3 sequence is CASSLSDRGHNEQFF. Written as DNA, the CDR3 is TGTGCCAGCAGCTTATCCGACAGGGGCCACAATGAGCAGTTCTTC.

The chain combines TRBV28 with TRBJ1-6, with a weak D call TRBD1 (5 bases). The CDR3 runs to 15 residues. Trimming left V 5 bases short and J 7 bases short, with 15 bases between. The germline V gene encodes CDR1 MDHEN and CDR2 SYDVKM. CDR3 in DNA: TGTGCCAGCAGTCCGCCCCAGGGTAGGAATTCACCCCTCCACTTT. Translation: CASSPPQGRNSPLHF. The whole variable domain, filled in from reference TRBV28 and TRBJ1-6, reads DVKVTQSSRYLVKRTGEKVFLECVQDMDHENMFWYRQDPGLGLRLIYFSYDVKMKEKGDIPEGYSVSREKKERFSLILESASTNQTSMYLCASSPPQGRNSPLHFGNGTRLTVT.

The CDR3, as DNA: TGTGCCAGCAGTTACAACAGGGCCTACGAGCAGTACTTC. This translates into CASSYNRAYEQYF. The V call is TRBV6-5, the J call TRBJ2-7, with a possible D match to TRBD1 (6 bases). Germline V gene lookup returns CDR1 MNHEY and CDR2 SVGAGI. The ends were cut back, 2 bases at V and 2 bases at J, with 7 bases in the middle. The CDR3 has 13 residues.

The chain uses TRBV19 and TRBJ2-1, with D possibly being TRBD2 (6 bases). The CDR3 extends over 15 amino acids. Trimming took 0 bases from V and 8 from J, leaving 14 bases between them. Germline CDR1 reads LNHDA; CDR2 reads SQIVND (reference sequence). As DNA, the CDR3 is TGTGCCAGTAGTATAGATGAAGCCCCGGGGGATGAGCAGTTCTTC. The encoded protein is CASSIDEAPGDEQFF.

The rearrangement joins TRBV19 to TRBJ2-7; D may be TRBD1 (6 bases). In germline, CDR1 is LNHDA, CDR2 SQIVND (reference sequence). V was clipped by 3 bases and J by 0 bases, with 12 bases between them. The CDR3 totals 15 residues. Here the CDR3 DNA reads TGTGCCAGTAGTATGGGGGACATGAGCTCCTACGAGCAGTACTTC. Residues: CASSMGDMSSYEQYF.

This chain connects TRBV11-3 to TRBJ2-6; the match to TRBD1 covers 8 bases. The CDR3 totals 17 residues. Germline CDR1 is SGHNT and CDR2 is YENEEA. The ends lost 5 bases at V and 0 bases at J; junction bases unmatched: 6. CDR3 nucleotides: TGTGCCAGCAGCCCCGGGACAGGAGACTCTGGGGCCAACGTCCTGACTTTC. Its translation is CASSPGTGDSGANVLTF.

Only one count was recorded for this clone. This rearrangement joins TRBV20-1 to TRBJ1-1, with D tentatively TRBD1 (6 bases). Per the germline V gene, CDR1 is DFQATT and CDR2 is SNEGSKA (reference sequence). This CDR3 spans 11 amino acids. The V and J ends lost 6 bases and 7 bases respectively, with 12 bases between them. CDR3 loop: CSATQTGEAFF. In DNA, the CDR3 is TGCAGTGCAACTCAGACAGGTGAAGCTTTCTTT.

This chain connects TRBV21-1 to TRBJ1-5; the table calls TRBD1, which could not be checked here. TRBV21-1 is reported as a pseudogene. The CDR3 is made up of 14 amino acids. The CDR3 protein is CASISDRVRQPQHF. The CDR3 bases are TGTGCCAGCATCTCGGACAGGGTGCGTCAGCCCCAGCATTTT.

This sequence joins TRBV12-3 or TRBV12-4 and TRBJ1-2; 9 bases map to TRBD1. The CDR3 is made up of 12 amino acids. V gave up 6 bases and J gave up 4 bases; unmatched junction bases: 0. The CDR3 coding sequence is TGTGCCAGCAGGGGACAGGGCTATGGCTACACCTTC. It translates to CASRGQGYGYTF.

The rearrangement joins TRBV24-1 to TRBJ2-7; TRBD1 matches at 9 bases. Per germline, CDR1 KGHDR and CDR2 SFDVKD. This CDR3 comprises 14 residues. V trimming: 4 bases; J trimming: 5 bases; junction bases outside the gene matches: 5. Written as DNA, the CDR3 is TGTGCCACCAGTGAGCACGGGACAGGGAACGAGCAGTACTTC. Translated, it gives CATSEHGTGNEQYF.

The chain recombines TRBV7-9 with TRBJ1-6, with D hard to call. The CDR3 is 14 residues long. With 5 bases removed from V and 8 bases from J, the gap between germline ends came to 13 bases. Germline V gene data show CDR1 as SEHNR and CDR2 as FQNEAQ (reference sequence). Here the CDR3 DNA reads TGTGCCAGCAGCCCAAACTATCCTGATTCACCCCTCCACTTT. It translates to CASSPNYPDSPLHF. Based on the CDR3 plus reference TRBV7-9 and TRBJ1-6, the full variable domain is DTGVSQNPRHKITKRGQNVTFRCDPISEHNRLYWYRQTLGQGPEFLTYFQNEAQLEKSRLLSDRFSAERPKGSFSTLEIQRTEQGDSAMYLCASSPNYPDSPLHFGNGTRLTVT.

This chain joins TRBV28 and TRBJ1-1; 11 bases align to TRBD1. CDR3 length equals 14 residues. V lost 5 bases to trimming and J lost 6 bases; unmatched junction nucleotides: 5. Germline lookup yields CDR1 MDHEN and CDR2 SYDVKM. Written as DNA, the CDR3 is TGTGCCAGCAGTGTGGGACAGGGGGTCTCTGAAGCTTTCTTT. This gives the protein CASSVGQGVSEAFF.

The chain employs TRBV18 and TRBJ2-1; TRBD2 matches 9 bases. The CDR3 covers 16 residues. Losses at the gene ends were 2 bases for V and 3 bases for J; bases not matched to a gene: 5. CDR1 KGHSH and CDR2 LQKENI come from the germline V gene. CDR3 nucleotide sequence: TGTGCCAGCTCACCATTAGCGGGGGCAAACTACAATGAGCAGTTCTTC. As protein: CASSPLAGANYNEQFF.

This clone has just a few counts. The chain recombines TRBV12-3 or TRBV12-4 with TRBJ1-2; D is ambiguous. V was cut by 3 bases and J by 1 base, with 6 bases left in between. The CDR3 covers 13 residues. This chain's CDR3 is CASSFASNYGYTF. For the CDR3, the DNA is TGTGCCAGCAGTTTCGCCAGTAACTATGGCTACACCTTC.

The V gene is TRBV11-3, the J gene TRBJ2-1; 12 nucleotides align to TRBD2. Trimming took 5 bases from V and 8 from J; bases not matched to a gene: 7. The length of the CDR3 is 15 residues. Germline values: CDR1 SGHNT, CDR2 YENEEA. DNA for the CDR3: TGTGCCAGCAGCGCTAGCGGGAGGGACGGGGATGAGCAGTTCTTC. This codes for CASSASGRDGDEQFF. Full variable domain (rest looked up from reference TRBV11-3 and TRBJ2-1): EAGVVQSPRYKIIEKKQPVAFWCNPISGHNTLYWYLQNLGQGPELLIRYENEEAVDDSQLPKDRFSAERLKGVDSTLKIQPAELGDSAVYLCASSASGRDGDEQFFGPGTRLTVL.

The CDR3 is CAWIPYYMNTEAFF. CDR3 coding DNA: TGTGCCTGGATACCGTACTATATGAACACTGAAGCTTTCTTT. V usage is TRBV30 and J usage is TRBJ1-1; D gene unclear. The CDR3 has 14 residues. V was shortened by 4 bases and J by 0 bases, with 12 bases between the two germline ends. Germline assignment: CDR1 GTSNPN and CDR2 SVGIG (reference sequence).

The rearrangement joins TRBV6-5 to TRBJ2-1, with a weak D call TRBD2 (5 bases). Per germline, CDR1 MNHEY and CDR2 SVGAGI. The ends were cut back, 7 bases at V and 1 base at J, with 11 bases in the middle. The CDR3 runs to 14 residues. Written as DNA, the CDR3 is TGTGCCAGCACCCGGACGGGATCCTACAATGAGCAGTTCTTC. The encoded protein is CASTRTGSYNEQFF.

V usage is TRBV5-1 and J usage is TRBJ2-5, with 9 bases identical to TRBD1. V shed 6 bases and J 5 bases; nucleotides not matched to a gene: 11. This CDR3 comprises 15 residues. The V gene's germline CDR1 is SGHRS and CDR2 YFSETQ. The CDR3 protein is CASIQAGQGTETQYF. In DNA form, the CDR3 reads TGCGCCAGCATTCAAGCCGGACAGGGGACGGAGACCCAGTACTTC.

This chain connects TRBV2 to TRBJ1-2; 9 nucleotides match TRBD1. This CDR3 is 14 amino acids long. In germline, CDR1 is SNHLY, CDR2 FYNNEI. V trimming: 4 bases; J trimming: 4 bases; junction bases outside the gene matches: 4. CDR3 residues: CASSADRGAYGYTF. The CDR3 region has the DNA TGTGCCAGCAGTGCCGACAGGGGGGCCTATGGCTACACCTTC.

The CDR3 is CASSDRGLVNTEAFF. DNA for the CDR3: TGTGCCAGCAGTGACAGGGGTTTGGTGAACACTGAAGCTTTCTTT. The chain combines TRBV2 with TRBJ1-1; D is possibly TRBD1 (6 bases). V was trimmed by 3 bases and J by 0 bases, leaving 11 bases between them. CDR1 and CDR2 (germline): SNHLY, FYNNEI. This CDR3 spans 15 amino acids.

The chain employs TRBV2 and TRBJ2-7; 9 bases line up with TRBD2. The V gene's germline CDR1 is SNHLY and CDR2 FYNNEI. CDR3 length: 14 residues. The trim removed 4 bases at V and 5 bases at J, leaving 6 bases unmatched. The CDR3 region is CASSGSSGVNEQYF. In nucleotides, the CDR3 is TGTGCCAGCAGTGGGTCTAGCGGGGTGAACGAGCAGTACTTC.

V gene TRBV19 combines with J gene TRBJ2-2; possible D gene TRBD1, 5 bases. The ends were cut back, 5 bases at V and 6 bases at J, with 13 bases in the middle. This CDR3 has 14 amino acids. Looked up from germline, CDR1 is LNHDA and CDR2 is SQIVND (reference sequence). CDR3 nucleotide sequence: TGTGCCAGTAGTCGACAGCTAGGGTCCGGGGAGCTGTTTTTT. Its protein product is CASSRQLGSGELFF.

V gene TRBV19 combines with J gene TRBJ1-6; D gene unclear. The V end lost 7 bases, the J end lost 5 bases, and 15 bases lay between the germline ends. Per germline, CDR1 LNHDA and CDR2 SQIVND (reference sequence). The CDR3 loop spans 15 amino acids. The CDR3 here is CASKSAAEHNSPLHF. CDR3 DNA sequence: TGTGCCAGTAAGTCGGCGGCTGAACATAATTCACCCCTCCACTTT.

The genes are TRBV2 and TRBJ1-1; 7 bases align to TRBD1. CDR1 SNHLY and CDR2 FYNNEI come from the germline V gene. Trimming at V came to 8 bases and at J to 7 bases, leaving 13 bases not matched to a gene. The CDR3 contains 14 residues. The CDR3 DNA follows: TGTGCCAGCGGCGCTTCAGGGGGTCGGCTTGAAGCTTTCTTT. This codes for CASGASGGRLEAFF.

This clone was detected only a few times. The CDR3 coding sequence is TGCGCCAGCAGTCAACCAGACAGGGTATCCTACAATGAGCAGTTCTTC. It encodes CASSQPDRVSYNEQFF. The genes are TRBV23-1 and TRBJ2-1, with 7 bases aligning to TRBD1. TRBV23-1 belongs to the ORF category, with a function that is uncertain. V shed 2 bases, J shed 1 base, and the junction held 5 bases outside the gene matches. The CDR3 runs to 16 residues.